This TCR beta chain was sequenced for a study of T cell responses to AZD1222 COVID-19 vaccine. Libraries were prepared by immunoSEQ multiplex PCR; TCRdb keeps only in-frame clonotypes and omits some of them. Among roughly 150,000 clones listed, roughly 92% were seen once. J gave up 12 bases and V 5 bases, and 6 bases lay outside the gene matches. Germline CDR1 reads SNHLY; CDR2 reads FYNNEI. The CDR3 length is 11 residues. The material sequenced was peripheral blood, taken on day 0 of AZD1222 vaccination. The V gene is TRBV2, the J gene TRBJ2-5; TRBD1 matches 7 bases. The source is an adult in good health. The DNA for the CDR3 is TGTGCCAGCAGTCCCCGACAGGGAGAGTACTTC. It is translated as CASSPRQGEYF. Using reference TRBV2 and TRBJ2-5 for the parts outside the CDR3, the full variable domain is EPEVTQTPSHQVTQMGQEVILRCVPISNHLYFYWYRQILGQKVEFLVSFYNNEISEKSEIFDDQFSVERPDGSNFTLKIRSTKLEDSAMYFCASSPRQGEYFGPGTRLLVL.